The TCR beta chain described here comes from a study of T-cell memory formation after mild COVID-19. Study-level information: TCR clusters mostly belonged to single donors. Findings of the study overall: SARS-CoV-2 specificity was not confirmed for second-wave clones peaking on day 37.

Constant-segment-primed 5'RACE gave TCR alpha and TCR beta cDNA libraries with sample barcodes and UMIs. MiXCR, run by TCRdb on the 5' RACE reads, gives a single entry per CDR3 protein. Of under 550,000 distinct CDR3 sequences in the sample, 15% to 20% were seen once. A remark on this clonotype: As yet, its antigen is unknown.

Per the germline V gene, CDR1 is SGDLS and CDR2 is YYNGEE. Trimming at V came to 4 bases and at J to 11 bases, leaving 10 bases not matched to a gene. The CDR3 contains 14 residues. The chain joins TRBV9 to TRBJ1-1, with 11 bases aligning to TRBD1. The TCR sequence derives from an adult woman who had mild COVID-19 (a few samples of this study predate the infection). Cell type and time point are not known. Source material: PBMCs or a T cell subset sorted from them (not recorded which). CDR3 coding DNA: TGTGCCAGCAGCACCATCGGACAGGGGGCCAGGGCTTTCTTT. Protein: CASSTIGQGARAFF.